This T cell receptor beta chain originates from a study of Graves' ophthalmopathy and Graves' hyperthyroidism. Study in general: Before any treatment, peripheral blood was taken at the initial diagnosis.

TCR beta CDR3 amplification used RNA transcripts. An opening RT-PCR round employed HTBI primers and preceded a second-round multiplex PCR. TCRdb processed the multiplex PCR reads anew with MiXCR; each CDR3 protein has one entry. There are hundreds of thousands of distinct CDR3 sequences in the sample; 35% to 45% occur only once, and about 3.3% lies in the top ten. Source material: peripheral blood. This TCR came from an adult man with Graves' ophthalmopathy.

The CDR3 region is CASSPRTGEHYGYTF. DNA of the CDR3: TGTGCCAGCTCACCGAGGACAGGGGAACACTATGGCTACACCTTC. The chain carries TRBV9 and TRBJ1-2; 9 positions match TRBD1. Trimming removed 7 bases from V and 3 bases from J; junction bases left unmatched: 10. Germline lookup yields CDR1 SGDLS and CDR2 YYNGEE. CDR3 length: 15 residues.